This T cell receptor (beta chain) was documented in a study of cytomegalovirus exposure and HLA in healthy donors. Findings of the study overall: By HLA locus, TCR association rates varied in a later analysis, with DRB1 showing the most and HLA-C the fewest.

Primers: 60 Vbeta forward and 13 Jbeta reverse. Clones were read by immunoSEQ multiplex PCR, and TCRdb kept only the in-frame ones, dropping some. The sample consists of around 140,000 clones, more than 75% of them appearing once. Comments on this clone: No antigen is known for it.

Trimming cost V 1 base and J 2 bases; bases outside gene matches: 4. The CDR3 covers 15 residues. Looked up from germline, CDR1 is SGHAT and CDR2 is FQNNGV. The chain couples TRBV11-2 to TRBJ2-7, with 8 bases that match TRBD2. The sample taken for sequencing was PBMCs. This sequence was found in a woman aged 18-35 years in good health and CMV-seropositive. The CDR3 nucleotides are TGTGCCAGCAGCTTAGTGCGGGGGGCCCCCTACGAGCAGTACTTC. Translation: CASSLVRGAPYEQYF.